This entry lists 23 T cell receptor beta chains sequenced from one sample in a study of OX40 agonist ivuxolimab in advanced cancers. Assay used: immunoSEQ multiplex PCR; TCRdb lists only in-frame clones, some missing. Of tens of thousands of clones listed, approximately 84% are singletons. Sequencing was performed on CD4+ or CD8+ T cells sorted from blood, taken in a trial of the OX40 agonist ivuxolimab. The receptors here all came from an adult with an advanced solid tumor such as melanoma, head and neck, liver or kidney cancer.

The table lists this clone with a count of one. The chain is built from TRBV11-3 and TRBJ2-3; no reliable D call. Trimming stripped 1 base from V and 4 bases from J, with 6 bases between. CDR3 length: 13 residues. Germline V lookup: CDR1 SGHNT, CDR2 YENEEA. This chain's CDR3 is CASSLGGSDTQYF. The DNA of the CDR3 is TGTGCCAGCAGCTTAGGAGGTTCAGATACGCAGTATTTT.

The genes are TRBV9 and TRBJ2-3; TRBD2 aligns across 13 bases. Germline assignment: CDR1 SGDLS and CDR2 YYNGEE. There are 15 residues in the CDR3. Losses at the gene ends were 3 bases for V and 4 bases for J; bases not matched to a gene: 2. The CDR3 sequence is CASSELAGGPDTQYF. CDR3 nucleotides: TGTGCCAGCAGCGAACTAGCGGGAGGGCCAGATACGCAGTATTTT.

The chain recombines TRBV2 with TRBJ1-1; 7 bases are shared with TRBD1. The junction had 12 bases not matched to a gene; V was cut back by 11 bases and J by 6 bases. This CDR3 spans 13 amino acids. CDR1 is SNHLY, CDR2 FYNNEI, per germline. In nucleotides, the CDR3 is TGTGCCTCCTATTCTTCAGGGACAGCTGAAGCTTTCTTT. Translated, it gives CASYSSGTAEAFF.

The chain joins TRBV7-3 to TRBJ1-6, with D maybe TRBD1 (5 bases). V gave up 2 bases and J gave up 7 bases, with 6 bases separating them. The CDR3 has 13 amino acids. Germline V gene lookup returns CDR1 SGHTA and CDR2 FQGTGA. CDR3: CASSLDRNSPLHF. The CDR3 DNA reads TGTGCCAGCAGCTTAGACAGAAATTCACCCCTCCACTTT. Full variable domain (remainder filled in from reference TRBV7-3 and TRBJ1-6): GAGVSQTPSNKVTEKGKYVELRCDPISGHTALYWYRQSLGQGPEFLIYFQGTGAADDSGLPNDRFFAVRPEGSVSTLKIQRTERGDSAVYLCASSLDRNSPLHFGNGTRLTVT.

The V gene is TRBV5-5, the J gene TRBJ2-2; D ambiguous. This CDR3 spans 13 amino acids. The V end was cut by 0 bases, the J end by 6 bases, with 6 bases between. The V gene's germline CDR1 is SGHKS and CDR2 YYEKEE (reference sequence). The CDR3 DNA sequence: TGTGCCAGCAGCTTGGAGTGGTCCGGGGAGCTGTTTTTT. The encoded protein is CASSLEWSGELFF. The full variable domain, rest sourced from reference TRBV5-5 and TRBJ2-2, is DAGVTQSPTHLIKTRGQQVTLRCSPISGHKSVSWYQQVLGQGPQFIFQYYEKEERGRGNFPDRFSARQFPNYSSELNVNALLLGDSALYLCASSLEWSGELFFGEGSRLTVL.

J is TRBJ1-6 and V is TRBV30, with 7 bases matching TRBD1. CDR3 length: 13 residues. Germline V gene lookup returns CDR1 GTSNPN and CDR2 SVGIG (reference sequence). The V and J ends lost 7 bases and 3 bases, in that order; junction bases with no gene match: 3. Here the CDR3 DNA reads TGTGCCTCTGGGACAGTCTATAATTCACCCCTCCACTTT. This codes for CASGTVYNSPLHF.

This sequence joins TRBV2 and TRBJ2-4; D tentatively reads TRBD1 or TRBD2 (5 bases each). Germline loops: CDR1 SNHLY, CDR2 FYNNEI. Trimming removed 4 bases from V and 2 bases from J, with 9 bases in between. The CDR3 has 14 amino acids. The CDR3 DNA reads TGTGCCAGCAGTGGAGGGGTCCCCAAAAACATTCAGTACTTC. Protein product: CASSGGVPKNIQYF.

The chain links TRBV4-2 to TRBJ1-5; D gene ambiguous. This CDR3 region has 14 residues. The V gene lost 1 base and the J gene lost 0 bases, with 4 bases spanning the gap. Germline assignment: CDR1 LGHNA and CDR2 YNFKEQ. The CDR3 region is CASSQAYSNQPQHF. The CDR3 DNA is TGTGCCAGCAGCCAAGCCTATAGCAATCAGCCCCAGCATTTT.

In its sample, this clone was seen a few times. The chain uses TRBV9 and TRBJ1-1; TRBD1 matches 9 bases. Germline values: CDR1 SGDLS, CDR2 YYNGEE. The trim removed 3 bases at V and 5 bases at J, leaving 14 bases unmatched. The CDR3 consists of 17 residues. DNA for the CDR3: TGTGCCAGCAGCGCTGCCGGGACAGGGAGGAGAGAAACTGAAGCTTTCTTT. Its translation: CASSAAGTGRRETEAFF.

This clone was seen repeatedly, ten times or more. The rearrangement joins TRBV9 to TRBJ1-4, with TRBD1 matching over 8 bases. V gave up 5 bases and J gave up 7 bases; unmatched junction bases: 7. The CDR3 contains 14 residues. CDR1 is SGDLS and CDR2 is YYNGEE in the germline V gene. This CDR3 reads CASSFGQGGEKLFF. In DNA, the CDR3 is TGTGCCAGCAGTTTCGGACAGGGAGGTGAAAAACTGTTTTTT.

This clone turned up a few times. This chain connects TRBV5-1 to TRBJ2-5; the match to TRBD1 covers 8 bases. The CDR3 consists of 15 residues. The J segment lost 1 base and the V segment lost 4 bases, leaving 6 bases of the junction unmatched. Germline V gene sequence: CDR1 SGHRS, CDR2 YFSETQ. CDR3 in amino acids: CASSKDRVVQETQYF. The DNA of the CDR3 is TGCGCCAGCAGCAAGGACAGGGTAGTCCAAGAGACCCAGTACTTC.

J is TRBJ2-3 and V is TRBV11-1; TRBD1 is a possible D gene (6 bases). Germline V gene lookup returns CDR1 SGHAT and CDR2 FQDESV (reference sequence). The CDR3 spans 16 residues. The ends were cut back, 6 bases at V and 0 bases at J, with 16 bases in the middle. CDR3 nucleotide sequence: TGTGCCAGCAGACTAAACAGGGCCTCTAGCACAGATACGCAGTATTTT. Amino acid sequence: CASRLNRASSTDTQYF.

This clone was observed a handful of times. This chain uses TRBV9 with TRBJ2-1; tentative D call: TRBD2 (5 bases). The CDR3 covers 15 residues. Trimming took off 1 base at V and 1 base at J, with 9 bases between the two ends. Germline lookup yields CDR1 SGDLS and CDR2 YYNGEE. CDR3 in amino acids: CASSVRDYSYNEQFF. Written as DNA, the CDR3 is TGTGCCAGCAGCGTAAGAGACTATTCCTACAATGAGCAGTTCTTC. Looking up the rest from reference TRBV9 and TRBJ2-1 gives the full variable domain: DSGVTQTPKHLITATGQRVTLRCSPRSGDLSVYWYQQSLDQGLQFLIQYYNGEERAKGNILERFSAQQFPDLHSELNLSSLELGDSALYFCASSVRDYSYNEQFFGPGTRLTVL.

V is TRBV6-5 and J is TRBJ2-7; D is perhaps TRBD1 (7 bases). V was clipped by 6 bases and J by 4 bases, with 16 bases between them. CDR3 length equals 14 residues. The germline V gene encodes CDR1 MNHEY and CDR2 SVGAGI. The DNA of the CDR3 is TGTGCCAGCAGGGAGGGACAGCTGACATACGAGCAGTACTTC. Residues: CASREGQLTYEQYF.

This chain uses TRBV9 with TRBJ2-7, with TRBD1 as a possible D gene (6 bases). The CDR3 has 14 amino acids. The germline V gene has CDR1 SGDLS and CDR2 YYNGEE. The V end was cut by 2 bases, the J end by 2 bases, with 11 bases between. CDR3 residues: CASSVLTGPYEQYF. CDR3 bases: TGTGCCAGCAGCGTTTTGACAGGACCCTACGAGCAGTACTTC. The whole variable domain, remainder taken from reference TRBV9 and TRBJ2-7, is DSGVTQTPKHLITATGQRVTLRCSPRSGDLSVYWYQQSLDQGLQFLIQYYNGEERAKGNILERFSAQQFPDLHSELNLSSLELGDSALYFCASSVLTGPYEQYFGPGTRLTVT.

The V and J genes are TRBV6-6 and TRBJ1-5; D is perhaps TRBD1 (5 bases). V lost 5 bases and J 1 base, leaving 15 bases between the germline ends. CDR1 is MNHNY, CDR2 SVGAGI, per germline (reference sequence). The CDR3 runs to 16 residues. The CDR3 spells CASSPREGSSNQPQHF. In DNA, the CDR3 is TGTGCCAGCAGTCCGAGAGAGGGGTCGAGCAATCAGCCCCAGCATTTT.

A single count supports this clone. This chain links TRBV25-1 with TRBJ2-5; D is undetermined. The CDR3 extends over 13 amino acids. In germline, CDR1 is MGHDK, CDR2 SYGVNS. V was shortened by 2 bases and J by 5 bases, with 9 bases between the two germline ends. This CDR3 reads CASSETPRETQYF. For the CDR3, the DNA is TGTGCCAGCAGTGAAACCCCTCGGGAGACCCAGTACTTC.

The chain is built from TRBV11-2 and TRBJ1-2; 8 nucleotides match TRBD1. V shed 1 base and J 7 bases; nucleotides not matched to a gene: 5. The CDR3 spans 14 residues. The germline V gene encodes CDR1 SGHAT and CDR2 FQNNGV. CDR3 nucleotides: TGTGCCAGCAGCTTAGTCCGGACAGGGACTGGCTACACCTTC. Protein product: CASSLVRTGTGYTF. Filled out from reference TRBV11-2 and TRBJ1-2, the complete variable domain reads EAGVAQSPRYKIIEKRQSVAFWCNPISGHATLYWYQQILGQGPKLLIQFQNNGVVDDSQLPKDRFSAERLKGVDSTLKIQPAKLEDSAVYLCASSLVRTGTGYTFGSGTRLTVV.

This chain links TRBV30 with TRBJ2-7, with 7 bases that match TRBD1. The trim removed 8 bases at V and 7 bases at J, leaving 14 bases unmatched. The CDR3 length is 13 residues. CDR1 is GTSNPN, CDR2 SVGIG, per germline (reference sequence). The DNA of the CDR3 is TGTGCCGTCCGCACACAGGGGATAAGGGAGCAGTACTTC. Protein product: CAVRTQGIREQYF.

This rearrangement joins TRBV4-2 to TRBJ2-7, with a weak D call TRBD1 (5 bases). The length of the CDR3 is 14 residues. Germline V gene data show CDR1 as LGHNA and CDR2 as YNFKEQ. Trimming took off 1 base at V and 4 bases at J, with 11 bases between the two ends. The CDR3 sequence: CASSQGVQGYEQYF. The CDR3 coding sequence is TGTGCCAGCAGCCAAGGCGTTCAGGGATACGAGCAGTACTTC.

This chain uses TRBV9 with TRBJ2-5, with 10 bases matching TRBD1. Trimming at V came to 0 bases and at J to 2 bases, leaving 4 bases not matched to a gene. This CDR3 comprises 16 residues. Germline values: CDR1 SGDLS, CDR2 YYNGEE. CDR3 protein: CASSVAGTGAQETQYF. DNA of the CDR3: TGTGCCAGCAGCGTAGCTGGGACAGGGGCGCAAGAGACCCAGTACTTC.

The V and J genes are TRBV6-1 and TRBJ2-3, with 8 positions matching TRBD1. The germline gives CDR1 MNHNS, CDR2 SASEGT. The trim removed 6 bases at V and 3 bases at J, leaving 5 bases unmatched. CDR3 length equals 14 residues. DNA of the CDR3: TGTGCCAGCAGAAAGACAGGGGTGACAGATACGCAGTATTTT. Its protein product is CASRKTGVTDTQYF.

V usage is TRBV7-2 and J usage is TRBJ2-1; D uncertain. The V end was cut by 3 bases, the J end by 1 base, with 13 bases between. CDR1 and CDR2 (germline): SGHTA, FQGNSA. The CDR3 is 16 amino acids. The CDR3, as DNA: TGTGCCAGCAGCTTTTACCCCTTGGGATCCTACAATGAGCAGTTCTTC. Amino acid sequence: CASSFYPLGSYNEQFF.